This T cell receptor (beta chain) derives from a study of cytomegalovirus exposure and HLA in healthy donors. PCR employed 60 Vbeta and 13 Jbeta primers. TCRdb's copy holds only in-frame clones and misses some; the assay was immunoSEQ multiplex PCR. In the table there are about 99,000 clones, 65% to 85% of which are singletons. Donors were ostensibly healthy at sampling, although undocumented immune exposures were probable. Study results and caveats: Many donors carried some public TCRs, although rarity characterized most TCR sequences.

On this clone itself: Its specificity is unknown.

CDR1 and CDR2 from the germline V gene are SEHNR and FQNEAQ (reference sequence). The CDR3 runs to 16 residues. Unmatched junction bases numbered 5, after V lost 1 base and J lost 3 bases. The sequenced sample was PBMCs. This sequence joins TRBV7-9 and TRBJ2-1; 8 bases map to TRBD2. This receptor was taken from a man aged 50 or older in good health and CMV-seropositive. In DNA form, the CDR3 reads TGTGCCAGCAGCTTAGGTTTAGCGGGAAGCTACAATGAGCAGTTCTTC. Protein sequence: CASSLGLAGSYNEQFF.